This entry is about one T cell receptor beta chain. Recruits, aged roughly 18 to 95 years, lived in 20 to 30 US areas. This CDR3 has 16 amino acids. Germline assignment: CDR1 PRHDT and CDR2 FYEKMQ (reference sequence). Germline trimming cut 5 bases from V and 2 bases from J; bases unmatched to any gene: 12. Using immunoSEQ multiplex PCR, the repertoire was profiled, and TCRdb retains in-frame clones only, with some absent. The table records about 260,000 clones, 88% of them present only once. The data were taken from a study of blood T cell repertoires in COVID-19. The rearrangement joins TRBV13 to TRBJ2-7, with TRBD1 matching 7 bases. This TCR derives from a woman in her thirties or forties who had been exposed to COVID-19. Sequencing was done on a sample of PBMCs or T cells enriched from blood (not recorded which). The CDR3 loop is CASSPRGTPTPYEQYF. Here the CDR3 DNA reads TGTGCCAGCAGCCCCAGGGGGACCCCAACCCCCTACGAGCAGTACTTC.